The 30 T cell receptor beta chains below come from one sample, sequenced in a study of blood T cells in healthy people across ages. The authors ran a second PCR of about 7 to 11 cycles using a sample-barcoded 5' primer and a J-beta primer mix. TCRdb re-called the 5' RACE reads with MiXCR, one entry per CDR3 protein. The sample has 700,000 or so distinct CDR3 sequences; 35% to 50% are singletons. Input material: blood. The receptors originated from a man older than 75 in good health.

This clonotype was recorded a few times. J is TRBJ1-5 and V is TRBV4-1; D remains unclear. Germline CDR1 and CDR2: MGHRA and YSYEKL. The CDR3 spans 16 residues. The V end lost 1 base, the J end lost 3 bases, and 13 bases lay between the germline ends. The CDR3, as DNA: TGCGCCAGCAGCCAAGCCCTGGACGGAGACAATCAGCCCCAGCATTTT. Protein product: CASSQALDGDNQPQHF.

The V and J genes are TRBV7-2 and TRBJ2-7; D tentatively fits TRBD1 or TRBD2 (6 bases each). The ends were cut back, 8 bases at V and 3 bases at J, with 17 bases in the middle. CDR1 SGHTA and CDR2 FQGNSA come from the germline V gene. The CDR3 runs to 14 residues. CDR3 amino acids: CASVVGGPNYEQYF. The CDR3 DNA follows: TGTGCCAGCGTCGTCGGGGGCCCGAACTACGAGCAGTACTTC.

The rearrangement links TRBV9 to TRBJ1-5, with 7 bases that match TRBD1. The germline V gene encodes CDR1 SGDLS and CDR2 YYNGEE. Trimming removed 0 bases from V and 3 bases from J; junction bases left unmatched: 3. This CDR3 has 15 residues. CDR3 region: CASSVGGTDNQPQHF. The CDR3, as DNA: TGTGCCAGCAGCGTAGGAGGGACAGACAATCAGCCCCAGCATTTT.

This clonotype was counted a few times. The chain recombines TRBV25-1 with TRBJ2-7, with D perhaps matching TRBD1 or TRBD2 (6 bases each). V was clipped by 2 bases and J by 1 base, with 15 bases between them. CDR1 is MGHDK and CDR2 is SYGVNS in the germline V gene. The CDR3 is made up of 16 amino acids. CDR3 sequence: CASSEGGHLTSYEQYF. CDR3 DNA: TGTGCCAGCAGTGAAGGGGGGCACCTGACTTCCTACGAGCAGTACTTC.

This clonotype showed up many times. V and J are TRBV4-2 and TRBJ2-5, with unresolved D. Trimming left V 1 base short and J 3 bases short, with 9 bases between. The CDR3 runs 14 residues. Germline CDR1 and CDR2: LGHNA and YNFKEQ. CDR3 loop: CASSQGGVKETQYF. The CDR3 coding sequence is TGTGCCAGCAGCCAAGGTGGCGTAAAAGAGACCCAGTACTTC.

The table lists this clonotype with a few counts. Written as DNA, the CDR3 is TGTGCCAGCAGTTTGAGTGGGGCCCCGGATGGCTACACCTTC. Protein sequence: CASSLSGAPDGYTF. The chain has TRBV12-3 or TRBV12-4 and TRBJ1-2, with D perhaps matching TRBD1 (5 bases). Trimming pared 3 bases from V and 6 bases from J, leaving 14 bases between. The CDR3 is 14 amino acids.

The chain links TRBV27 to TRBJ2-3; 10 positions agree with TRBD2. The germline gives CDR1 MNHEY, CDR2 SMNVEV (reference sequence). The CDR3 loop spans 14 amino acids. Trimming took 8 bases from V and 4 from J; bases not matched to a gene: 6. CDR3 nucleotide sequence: TGTGCCAGCCAAAGCGGGAGGGCATCAGATACGCAGTATTTT. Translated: CASQSGRASDTQYF.

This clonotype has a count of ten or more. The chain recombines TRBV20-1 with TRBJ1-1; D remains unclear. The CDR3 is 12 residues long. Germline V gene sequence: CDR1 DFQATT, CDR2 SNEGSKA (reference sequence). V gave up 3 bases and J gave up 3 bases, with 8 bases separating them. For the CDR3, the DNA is TGCAGTGCTAGTAACACTGACACTGAAGCTTTCTTT. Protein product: CSASNTDTEAFF.

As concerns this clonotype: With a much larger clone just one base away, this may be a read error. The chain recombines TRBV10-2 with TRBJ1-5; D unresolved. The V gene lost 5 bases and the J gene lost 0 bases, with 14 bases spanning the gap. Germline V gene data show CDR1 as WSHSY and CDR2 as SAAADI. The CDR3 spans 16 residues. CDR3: CASSKFVDTSNQPQHF. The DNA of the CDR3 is TGCGCCAGCAGTAAGTTCGTCGATACTAGCAATCAGCCCCAGCATTTT.

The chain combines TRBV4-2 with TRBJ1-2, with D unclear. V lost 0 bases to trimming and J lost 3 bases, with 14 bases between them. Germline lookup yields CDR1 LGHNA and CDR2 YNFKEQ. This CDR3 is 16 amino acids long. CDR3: CASSQEWNLGDYGYTF. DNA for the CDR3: TGTGCCAGCAGCCAAGAGTGGAACCTTGGGGACTATGGCTACACCTTC.

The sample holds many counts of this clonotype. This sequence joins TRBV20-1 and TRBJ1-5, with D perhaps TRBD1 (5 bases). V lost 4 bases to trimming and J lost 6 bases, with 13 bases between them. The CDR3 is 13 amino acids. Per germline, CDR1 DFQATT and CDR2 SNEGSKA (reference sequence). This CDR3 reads CSATPGGTQPQHF. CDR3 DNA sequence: TGCAGTGCTACTCCCGGGGGTACTCAGCCCCAGCATTTT.

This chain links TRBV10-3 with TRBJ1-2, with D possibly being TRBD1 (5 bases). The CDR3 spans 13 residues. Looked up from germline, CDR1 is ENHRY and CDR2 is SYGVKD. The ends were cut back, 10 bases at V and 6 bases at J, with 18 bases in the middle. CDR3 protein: CASKGREKDGYTF. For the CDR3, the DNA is TGTGCCAGCAAGGGCAGGGAAAAGGATGGCTACACCTTC.

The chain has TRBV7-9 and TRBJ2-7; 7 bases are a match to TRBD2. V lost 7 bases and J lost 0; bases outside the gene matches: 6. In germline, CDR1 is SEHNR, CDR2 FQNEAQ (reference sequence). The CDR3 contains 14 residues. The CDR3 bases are TGTGCCAGCATCACGGGGGGAAGCTCCTACGAGCAGTACTTC. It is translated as CASITGGSSYEQYF.

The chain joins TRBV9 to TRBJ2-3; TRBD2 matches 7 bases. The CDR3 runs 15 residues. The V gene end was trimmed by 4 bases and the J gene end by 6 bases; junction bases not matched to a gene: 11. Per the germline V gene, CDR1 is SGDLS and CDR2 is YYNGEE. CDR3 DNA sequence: TGTGCCAGCAGCCCCCCGCTAGCGGTTATGGATACGCAGTATTTT. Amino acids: CASSPPLAVMDTQYF.

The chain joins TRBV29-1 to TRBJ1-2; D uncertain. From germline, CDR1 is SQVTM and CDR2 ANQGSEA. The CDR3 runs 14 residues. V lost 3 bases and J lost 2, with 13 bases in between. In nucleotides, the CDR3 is TGCAGCGTTGACCTTCCAGGCTTAAACTATGGCTACACCTTC. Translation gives CSVDLPGLNYGYTF.

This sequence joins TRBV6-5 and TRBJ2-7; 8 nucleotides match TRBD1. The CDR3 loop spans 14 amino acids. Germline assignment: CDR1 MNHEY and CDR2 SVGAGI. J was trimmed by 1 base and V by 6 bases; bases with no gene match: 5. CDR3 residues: CASRNGQGSYEQYF. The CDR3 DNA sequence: TGTGCCAGCAGAAACGGACAGGGATCCTACGAGCAGTACTTC.

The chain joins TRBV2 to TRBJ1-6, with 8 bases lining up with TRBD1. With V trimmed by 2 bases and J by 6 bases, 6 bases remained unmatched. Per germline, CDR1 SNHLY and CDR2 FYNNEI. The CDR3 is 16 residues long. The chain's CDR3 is CASSEFAGQANSPLHF. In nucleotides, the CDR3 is TGTGCCAGCAGTGAATTTGCGGGACAGGCTAATTCACCCCTCCACTTT.

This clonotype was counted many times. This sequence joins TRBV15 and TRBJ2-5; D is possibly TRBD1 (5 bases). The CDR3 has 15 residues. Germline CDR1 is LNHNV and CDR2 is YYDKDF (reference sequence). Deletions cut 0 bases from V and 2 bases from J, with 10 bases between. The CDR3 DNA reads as TGTGCCACCAGCAGAGATCCCAGGGATCAAGAGACCCAGTACTTC. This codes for CATSRDPRDQETQYF.

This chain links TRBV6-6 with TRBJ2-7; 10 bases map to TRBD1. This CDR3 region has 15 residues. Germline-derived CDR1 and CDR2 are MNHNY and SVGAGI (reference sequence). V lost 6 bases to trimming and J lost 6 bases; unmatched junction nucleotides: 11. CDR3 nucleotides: TGTGCCAGCAGACCCCCCGGGACAGGGGCTCTCGAGCAGTACTTC. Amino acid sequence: CASRPPGTGALEQYF.

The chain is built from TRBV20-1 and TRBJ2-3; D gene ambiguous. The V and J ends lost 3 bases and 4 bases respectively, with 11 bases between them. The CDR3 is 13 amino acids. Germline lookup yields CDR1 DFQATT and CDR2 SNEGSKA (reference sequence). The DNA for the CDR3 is TGCAGTGCTAGGGCCCAGAATTCAGATACGCAGTATTTT. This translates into CSARAQNSDTQYF.

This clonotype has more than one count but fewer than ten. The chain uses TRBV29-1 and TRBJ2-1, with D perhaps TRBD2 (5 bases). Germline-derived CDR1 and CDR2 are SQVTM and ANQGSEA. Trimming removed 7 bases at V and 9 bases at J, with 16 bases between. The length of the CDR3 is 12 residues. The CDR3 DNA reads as TGCAGCGGGATGGAGAGAGGGTTTGAGCAGTTCTTC. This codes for CSGMERGFEQFF.

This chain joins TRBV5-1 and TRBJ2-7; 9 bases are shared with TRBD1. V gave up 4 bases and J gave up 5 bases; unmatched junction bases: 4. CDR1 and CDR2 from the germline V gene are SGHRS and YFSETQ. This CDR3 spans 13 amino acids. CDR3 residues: CASSTDRGHEQYF. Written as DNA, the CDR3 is TGCGCCAGCAGCACGGACAGGGGCCACGAGCAGTACTTC. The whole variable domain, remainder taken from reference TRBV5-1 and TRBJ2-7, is KAGVTQTPRYLIKTRGQQVTLSCSPISGHRSVSWYQQTPGQGLQFLFEYFSETQRNKGNFPGRFSGRQFSNSRSEMNVSTLELGDSALYLCASSTDRGHEQYFGPGTRLTVT.

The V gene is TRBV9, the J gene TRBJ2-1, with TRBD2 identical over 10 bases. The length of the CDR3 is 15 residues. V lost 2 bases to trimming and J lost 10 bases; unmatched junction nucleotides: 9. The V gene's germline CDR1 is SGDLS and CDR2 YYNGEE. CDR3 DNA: TGTGCCAGCAGCGTCGAAGGGAGCGGGGGGGGCGAGCAGTTCTTC. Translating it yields CASSVEGSGGGEQFF.

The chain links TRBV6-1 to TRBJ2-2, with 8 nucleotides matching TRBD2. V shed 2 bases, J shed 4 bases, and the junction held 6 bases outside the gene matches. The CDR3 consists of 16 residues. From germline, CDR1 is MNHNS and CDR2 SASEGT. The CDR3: CASSERAGAGTGELFF. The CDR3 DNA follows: TGTGCCAGCAGTGAAAGAGCGGGGGCGGGCACCGGGGAGCTGTTTTTT.

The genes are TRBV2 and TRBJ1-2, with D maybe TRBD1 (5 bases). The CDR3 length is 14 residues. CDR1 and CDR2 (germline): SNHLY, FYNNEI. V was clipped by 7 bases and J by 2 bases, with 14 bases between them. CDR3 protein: CASTHPTDNYGYTF. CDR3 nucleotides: TGTGCCAGCACCCATCCGACAGACAACTATGGCTACACCTTC.

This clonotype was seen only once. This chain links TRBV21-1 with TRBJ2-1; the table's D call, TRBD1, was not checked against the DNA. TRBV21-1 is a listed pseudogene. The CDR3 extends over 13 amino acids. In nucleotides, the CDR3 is TGTGCCAGCCCCGGGACAGGGGGCAATGAGCAGTTCTTC. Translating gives CASPGTGGNEQFF.

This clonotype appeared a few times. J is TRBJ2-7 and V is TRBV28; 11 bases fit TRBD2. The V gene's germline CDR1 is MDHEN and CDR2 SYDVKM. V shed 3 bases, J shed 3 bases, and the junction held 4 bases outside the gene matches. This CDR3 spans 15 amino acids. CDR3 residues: CASSLTSGEYYEQYF. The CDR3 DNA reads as TGTGCCAGCAGTTTGACTAGCGGGGAATACTACGAGCAGTACTTC.

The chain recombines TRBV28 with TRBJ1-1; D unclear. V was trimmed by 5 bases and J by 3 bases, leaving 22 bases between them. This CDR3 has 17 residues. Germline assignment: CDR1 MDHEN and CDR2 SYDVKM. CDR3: CASSTLDGSTVDTEAFF. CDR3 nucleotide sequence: TGTGCCAGCAGTACCCTAGACGGATCGACGGTGGACACTGAAGCTTTCTTT.

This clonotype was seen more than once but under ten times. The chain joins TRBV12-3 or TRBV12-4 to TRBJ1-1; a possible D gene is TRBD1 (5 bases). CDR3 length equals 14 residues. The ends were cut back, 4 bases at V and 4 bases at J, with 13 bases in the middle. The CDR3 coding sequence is TGTGCCAGCAGTTCGCCTGGGGGACGCACTGAAGCTTTCTTT. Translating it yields CASSSPGGRTEAFF.

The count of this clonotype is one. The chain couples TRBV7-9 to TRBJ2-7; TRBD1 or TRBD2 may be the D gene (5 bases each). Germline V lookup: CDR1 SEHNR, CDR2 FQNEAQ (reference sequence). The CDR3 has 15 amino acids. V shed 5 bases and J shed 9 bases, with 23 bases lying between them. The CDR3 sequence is CASSPPGTPLDGQYF. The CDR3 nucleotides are TGTGCCAGCAGCCCTCCCGGGACGCCCCTGGACGGGCAGTACTTC.